A single sample gave rise to the 26 T cell receptor beta chains below, sequenced in a study of identical twins. TCRdb re-derived calls from the 5' RACE reads in MiXCR, one entry per CDR3 protein. The table records around 490,000 distinct CDR3 sequences, approximately 20% of them present only once. The same sample was also used in a study of yellow fever vaccine responses in identical twins.

Sample: CD4+ T cells sorted from blood. These receptors were obtained from a woman aged 18-30 years in good health.

This clonotype was detected a few times. V and J are TRBV5-1 and TRBJ1-4, with D uncertain. Per the germline V gene, CDR1 is SGHRS and CDR2 is YFSETQ. The CDR3 contains 15 residues. The V end was cut by 5 bases, the J end by 8 bases, with 19 bases between. The CDR3 DNA follows: TGCGCCAGCAGTCCTCGGGCCACCGCGGGAGAAAAACTGTTTTTT. Translated: CASSPRATAGEKLFF.

This clonotype was detected a few times. The chain employs TRBV3-1 and TRBJ2-3; D may correspond to TRBD1 or TRBD2 (5 bases each). The CDR3 has 15 amino acids. With 4 bases removed from V and 3 bases from J, the gap between germline ends came to 14 bases. Germline CDR1 reads LGHDT; CDR2 reads YNNKEL (reference sequence). This CDR3 is CASSRRGVRTDTQYF. The CDR3, as DNA: TGTGCCAGCAGCCGCCGGGGCGTAAGAACAGATACGCAGTATTTT.

The table lists this clonotype with a few counts. The chain uses TRBV10-3 and TRBJ1-6; D gene unclear. Germline values: CDR1 ENHRY, CDR2 SYGVKD. With 3 bases removed from V and 4 bases from J, the gap between germline ends came to 4 bases. The CDR3 runs to 13 residues. The CDR3 loop is CAISDSYNSPLHF. CDR3 DNA sequence: TGTGCCATCAGTGATTCGTATAATTCACCCCTCCACTTT.

This rearrangement joins TRBV12-3 or TRBV12-4 to TRBJ2-3; 10 bases are shared with TRBD2. V was clipped by 1 base and J by 5 bases; unmatched bases: 6. This CDR3 has 16 amino acids. CDR3 coding DNA: TGTGCCAGCAGTTTAGGGGCTAGCGGGAGAGAAGATACGCAGTATTTT. Translated: CASSLGASGREDTQYF.

A few counts support this clonotype. The rearrangement links TRBV6-1 to TRBJ2-7; possibly TRBD1 or TRBD2 for D (5 bases each). V lost 8 bases and J lost 2, with 16 bases in between. The germline CDR1 and CDR2 sequences are MNHNS and SASEGT. CDR3 size: 14 residues. The CDR3 DNA reads as TGTGCCAGCGGGGACGGTGGACCAACCTACGAGCAGTACTTC. Translated: CASGDGGPTYEQYF.

This clonotype occurred a few times. The rearrangement uses TRBV28 and TRBJ2-2; TRBD2 aligns across 7 bases. This CDR3 comprises 15 residues. Trimming at V came to 6 bases and at J to 0 bases, leaving 4 bases not matched to a gene. Germline CDR1 reads MDHEN; CDR2 reads SYDVKM. DNA of the CDR3: TGTGCCAGCAGAACCGGGACTACGAACACCGGGGAGCTGTTTTTT. Protein sequence: CASRTGTTNTGELFF.

This clonotype has only a few counts. J is TRBJ2-1 and V is TRBV5-1, with 9 bases fitting TRBD2. The germline V gene has CDR1 SGHRS and CDR2 YFSETQ. This CDR3 has 15 residues. J lost 7 bases, V lost 2 bases, and 7 bases had no gene match. The CDR3 reads CASSLPAGGVNEQFF. CDR3 DNA: TGCGCCAGCAGCTTACCGGCGGGAGGGGTTAATGAGCAGTTCTTC.

This clonotype showed up just a few times. The genes are TRBV4-1 and TRBJ1-5; no definite D call. CDR1 is MGHRA and CDR2 is YSYEKL in the germline V gene. The CDR3 runs 13 residues. V lost 0 bases, J lost 7 bases, and 7 bases lay in between. The CDR3 region is CASSQETSQPQHF. DNA for the CDR3: TGCGCCAGCAGCCAAGAGACATCCCAGCCCCAGCATTTT.

This clonotype was seen only a few times. The chain carries TRBV7-8 and TRBJ2-1; D is possibly TRBD1 (5 bases). Trimming stripped 5 bases from V and 1 base from J, with 18 bases between. Germline values: CDR1 SGHVS, CDR2 FQNEAQ. The CDR3 spans 17 residues. CDR3 nucleotides: TGTGCCAGCAGCCACGGACGGACATGGGGATCCTACAATGAGCAGTTCTTC. This translates into CASSHGRTWGSYNEQFF.

This clonotype has more than one count but fewer than ten. This CDR3 is CSPLGGTQYF. CDR3 nucleotides: TGCAGTCCCCTCGGGGGGACCCAGTACTTC. The chain links TRBV20-1 to TRBJ2-5; possible D gene TRBD2, 6 bases. CDR3 length: 10 residues. The germline V gene encodes CDR1 DFQATT and CDR2 SNEGSKA (reference sequence). With 8 bases removed from V and 7 bases from J, the gap between germline ends came to 11 bases.

J is TRBJ1-4 and V is TRBV12-3 or TRBV12-4; 7 bases match TRBD1. This CDR3 has 17 amino acids. Trimming removed 1 base from V and 1 base from J; junction bases left unmatched: 6. For the CDR3, the DNA is TGTGCCAGCAGTTTAGGGGGACAGCTTATAACTAATGAAAAACTGTTTTTT. Its protein is CASSLGGQLITNEKLFF.

Only a few counts were recorded for this clonotype. The chain is built from TRBV28 and TRBJ2-2; D gene uncertain. The CDR3 spans 12 residues. V shed 6 bases and J shed 7 bases, with 9 bases lying between them. Germline V CDR1 and CDR2: MDHEN, SYDVKM. Here the CDR3 reads CASRKSHGELFF. Written as DNA, the CDR3 is TGTGCCAGCAGGAAGAGCCACGGGGAGCTGTTTTTT.

The V call is TRBV20-1, the J call TRBJ1-4; unclear D gene. The V gene's germline CDR1 is DFQATT and CDR2 SNEGSKA (reference sequence). CDR3 length equals 11 residues. Trimming left V 0 bases short and J 10 bases short, with 6 bases between. The CDR3 bases are TGCAGTGCTAGAGATGGCGGAAAACTGTTTTTT. It specifies CSARDGGKLFF.

The chain carries TRBV18 and TRBJ2-2; TRBD1 matches 8 bases. Germline CDR1 is KGHSH and CDR2 is LQKENI. This CDR3 spans 16 amino acids. V lost 6 bases and J lost 0; bases outside the gene matches: 6. The CDR3 region is CASSPTGATNTGELFF. Here the CDR3 DNA reads TGTGCCAGCTCGCCGACAGGGGCTACGAACACCGGGGAGCTGTTTTTT.

This clonotype came up a few times. The chain couples TRBV29-1 to TRBJ2-2; 8 nucleotides match TRBD2. The CDR3 spans 14 residues. From germline, CDR1 is SQVTM and CDR2 ANQGSEA. V lost 7 bases, J lost 0 bases, and 4 bases stayed unmatched. In DNA form, the CDR3 reads TGCAGCGGGCGGGGACTAGCGAACACCGGGGAGCTGTTTTTT. This sequence encodes CSGRGLANTGELFF.

This clonotype came up a few times. The V gene is TRBV12-3 or TRBV12-4, the J gene TRBJ2-1, with a weak D call TRBD1 (7 bases). The CDR3 runs to 13 residues. Trimming removed 2 bases at V and 9 bases at J, with 11 bases between. In DNA form, the CDR3 reads TGTGCCAGCAGTTTAAGTCAGGGGGGTGAGCAGTTCTTC. It translates to CASSLSQGGEQFF.

DNA for the CDR3: TGTGCCAGCAGCCGGGGGACAGGGGGAGGCCAGCCCCAGCATTTT. Translated: CASSRGTGGGQPQHF. The J gene is TRBJ1-5, the V gene TRBV3-1; 11 bases align to TRBD1. The length of the CDR3 is 15 residues. The ends lost 4 bases at V and 7 bases at J; junction bases unmatched: 6. Looked up from germline, CDR1 is LGHDT and CDR2 is YNNKEL (reference sequence).

This clonotype was picked up a small number of times. The chain couples TRBV12-3 or TRBV12-4 to TRBJ2-7; 10 nucleotides line up with TRBD1. This CDR3 is built from 14 residues. V lost 3 bases and J lost 7; bases outside the gene matches: 6. CDR3 loop: CASSFGGTGEEQYF. In DNA form, the CDR3 reads TGTGCCAGCAGTTTTGGGGGGACAGGGGAAGAGCAGTACTTC.

This clonotype came up a few times. The rearrangement uses TRBV11-1 and TRBJ2-1; D is undetermined. The CDR3 consists of 18 residues. The germline CDR1 and CDR2 sequences are SGHAT and FQDESV (reference sequence). Between the trimmed V and J ends, which lost 0 bases and 0 bases, there was a span of 15 bases. CDR3 in DNA: TGTGCCAGCAGCTTAGCTAGGGCCCTATTGAGCTCCTACAATGAGCAGTTCTTC. Protein product: CASSLARALLSSYNEQFF.

The chain combines TRBV29-1 with TRBJ2-7, with D possibly matching TRBD2 (5 bases). Germline values: CDR1 SQVTM, CDR2 ANQGSEA. Trimming took 4 bases from V and 6 from J, leaving 13 bases between them. The CDR3 is 12 amino acids. This CDR3 is CSVAPQSGEQYF. The CDR3 nucleotides read TGCAGCGTTGCCCCCCAGAGCGGCGAGCAGTACTTC.

This rearrangement joins TRBV12-3 or TRBV12-4 to TRBJ2-7, with 10 nucleotides matching TRBD2. The CDR3 consists of 16 residues. V gave up 5 bases and J gave up 4 bases; unmatched junction bases: 11. Here the CDR3 DNA reads TGTGCCAGCAGTCCTTCCAGCGGGAGGGCCGTATACGAGCAGTACTTC. This encodes CASSPSSGRAVYEQYF.

This clonotype showed up just a few times. V is TRBV12-3 or TRBV12-4 and J is TRBJ2-1, with TRBD1 identical over 8 bases. The CDR3 spans 16 residues. J was trimmed by 5 bases and V by 5 bases; bases with no gene match: 11. CDR3 bases: TGTGCCAGCAGTGGCTCCCGGGACAGGCAAAACAATGAGCAGTTCTTC. Translated: CASSGSRDRQNNEQFF.

V and J are TRBV12-3 or TRBV12-4 and TRBJ2-5; 7 positions match TRBD2. There are 17 residues in the CDR3. Trimming cost V 1 base and J 5 bases; bases outside gene matches: 13. CDR3 coding DNA: TGTGCCAGCAGTTTAGAGGGGCGGGAGCCGTATCGGGAGACCCAGTACTTC. Translation: CASSLEGREPYRETQYF.

J is TRBJ2-7 and V is TRBV5-5, with 16 bases that match TRBD2. The ends lost 1 base at V and 1 base at J; junction bases unmatched: 2. Germline CDR1 reads SGHKS; CDR2 reads YYEKEE (reference sequence). This CDR3 is built from 17 residues. The DNA of the CDR3 is TGTGCCAGCAGCTTGCTGGGACTAGCGGGAGGGTCCTACGAGCAGTACTTC. It codes for CASSLLGLAGGSYEQYF. The full variable domain, its missing parts supplied by reference TRBV5-5 and TRBJ2-7, is DAGVTQSPTHLIKTRGQQVTLRCSPISGHKSVSWYQQVLGQGPQFIFQYYEKEERGRGNFPDRFSARQFPNYSSELNVNALLLGDSALYLCASSLLGLAGGSYEQYFGPGTRLTVT.

This chain connects TRBV2 to TRBJ2-5; 7 nucleotides align to TRBD2. Losses at the gene ends were 4 bases for V and 2 bases for J; bases not matched to a gene: 7. CDR3 size: 15 residues. Germline CDR1 and CDR2: SNHLY and FYNNEI. DNA of the CDR3: TGTGCCAGCAGTGTGCCCCCAGCGGGACAAGAGACCCAGTACTTC. Amino acids: CASSVPPAGQETQYF.

This clonotype has a handful of counts. The CDR3 DNA sequence: TGTGCCAGCAGTTTACGGTTCGGGACTCATGAGCAGTTCTTC. Amino acid sequence: CASSLRFGTHEQFF. This sequence joins TRBV12-3 or TRBV12-4 and TRBJ2-1; D perhaps matches TRBD2 (6 bases). Trimming removed 2 bases from V and 8 bases from J, with 13 bases in between. The CDR3 sequence is 14 residues long.